A single count supports the clone carrying this T cell receptor (beta chain). Trimming at V came to 0 bases and at J to 7 bases, leaving 6 bases not matched to a gene. Germline V gene sequence: CDR1 SGHRS, CDR2 YFSETQ. The CDR3 runs to 16 residues. These data come from a study of blood T cell repertoires in COVID-19. On the study more broadly: The analysed material was cDNA or gDNA that came from T cells, B-cell-depleted T cells, or PBMCs.

Patients from Seattle were sampled longitudinally, starting during active infection. In the study's own analysis: Estimation of nucleated cell counts relied on the amplification of reference gene primers. TCRdb's table, derived via immunoSEQ multiplex PCR, lists solely in-frame clones and lacks some. V and J calls plus clone size are reproduced from that table; the DNA served to infer D and trimming. Found here are about 350,000 clones, about nine tenths of them singletons; the top ten hold around 7.9%. This TCR derives from a woman in her 70s with COVID-19, enrolled during active disease. The chain uses TRBV5-1 and TRBJ2-1; 11 bases are shared with TRBD1. The sample consisted of peripheral blood. This CDR3 reads CASSLGPGQGVNEQFF. CDR3 nucleotide sequence: TGCGCCAGCAGCTTGGGTCCGGGACAGGGGGTGAATGAGCAGTTCTTC.